These 26 T cell receptor beta chains came from one sample sequenced in a study of control samples from healthy donors and cancer patients. TCRdb's copy holds only in-frame clones and misses some; the assay was immunoSEQ multiplex PCR. The data show hundreds of thousands of clones, over 75% seen once. The sample was PBMCs. Receptors originate from a man aged 35 to 55 with head and neck cancer.

The chain employs TRBV5-1 and TRBJ1-1; D is uncertain. Deletions cut 0 bases from V and 1 base from J, with 10 bases between. This CDR3 comprises 15 residues. Germline CDR1 and CDR2: SGHRS and YFSETQ. The CDR3 sequence is CASSLGALGNTEAFF. The CDR3 coding sequence is TGCGCCAGCAGCTTGGGGGCCCTAGGGAACACTGAAGCTTTCTTT.

The CDR3 DNA reads as TGTGCCAGCAGCGGCGGAGGGGATAACATTCAGTACTTC. Translating it yields CASSGGGDNIQYF. The chain links TRBV9 to TRBJ2-4, with D perhaps TRBD2 (6 bases). Trimming left V 3 bases short and J 7 bases short, with 11 bases between. Germline CDR1 is SGDLS and CDR2 is YYNGEE. CDR3 length: 13 residues.

The chain combines TRBV9 with TRBJ1-5; the D is unclear. The CDR3 has 13 amino acids. Trimming left V 0 bases short and J 7 bases short, with 8 bases between. In germline, CDR1 is SGDLS, CDR2 YYNGEE. The CDR3 sequence: CASSVGTQQPQHF. Here the CDR3 DNA reads TGTGCCAGCAGCGTAGGGACGCAACAGCCCCAGCATTTT. The full variable domain, completed using reference TRBV9 and TRBJ1-5, is DSGVTQTPKHLITATGQRVTLRCSPRSGDLSVYWYQQSLDQGLQFLIQYYNGEERAKGNILERFSAQQFPDLHSELNLSSLELGDSALYFCASSVGTQQPQHFGDGTRLSIL.

This chain connects TRBV6-2 or TRBV6-3 to TRBJ2-7; possible D gene TRBD2, 5 bases. The CDR3 is made up of 15 amino acids. Germline-derived CDR1 and CDR2 are MNHEY and SVGEGT. Trimming removed 3 bases from V and 7 bases from J, with 19 bases in between. CDR3 in amino acids: CASSYPTRAAWEQYF. The DNA of the CDR3 is TGTGCCAGCAGTTATCCTACGAGAGCGGCTTGGGAGCAGTACTTC.

CDR3: CASSFGQGFGDTQYF. The CDR3, as DNA: TGTGCCAGCAGTTTTGGACAGGGCTTCGGAGATACGCAGTATTTT. This rearrangement joins TRBV28 to TRBJ2-3; 8 bases align to TRBD1. The germline CDR1 and CDR2 sequences are MDHEN and SYDVKM. The CDR3 extends over 15 amino acids. V was pared by 3 bases and J by 5 bases, with 7 bases of the junction left unmatched. The full variable domain, rest sourced from reference TRBV28 and TRBJ2-3, is DVKVTQSSRYLVKRTGEKVFLECVQDMDHENMFWYRQDPGLGLRLIYFSYDVKMKEKGDIPEGYSVSREKKERFSLILESASTNQTSMYLCASSFGQGFGDTQYFGPGTRLTVL.

V and J are TRBV5-5 and TRBJ2-5, with D uncertain. The CDR3 is 13 amino acids. Germline CDR1 is SGHKS and CDR2 is YYEKEE (reference sequence). Deletions cut 0 bases from V and 4 bases from J, with 7 bases between. Here the CDR3 DNA reads TGTGCCAGCAGCTTGGGTGGAACAGAGACCCAGTACTTC. It specifies CASSLGGTETQYF.

This clone is a singleton in its sample. The chain recombines TRBV6-5 with TRBJ2-3; D unclear. The germline gives CDR1 MNHEY, CDR2 SVGAGI. V was pared by 5 bases and J by 0 bases, with 12 bases between. The CDR3 consists of 15 residues. This chain's CDR3 is CASSRTVISTDTQYF. The CDR3 coding sequence is TGTGCCAGCAGTCGAACGGTTATTAGCACAGATACGCAGTATTTT.

The table lists this clone with a few counts. The rearrangement uses TRBV27 and TRBJ1-1; 10 bases map to TRBD1. The J segment lost 4 bases and the V segment lost 0 bases, leaving 11 bases of the junction unmatched. There are 18 residues in the CDR3. Germline CDR1 MNHEY, CDR2 SMNVEV (reference sequence). The CDR3 loop is CASSLSVGDRGASTEAFF. CDR3 DNA sequence: TGTGCCAGCAGTTTATCGGTGGGGGACAGGGGAGCGAGCACTGAAGCTTTCTTT.

The genes are TRBV5-1 and TRBJ2-5; TRBD2 is a possible D gene (5 bases). From germline, CDR1 is SGHRS and CDR2 YFSETQ. The length of the CDR3 is 15 residues. Deletions cut 5 bases from V and 2 bases from J, with 16 bases between. The CDR3 sequence: CASRIGRGRQETQYF. The CDR3 coding sequence is TGCGCCAGCAGGATTGGGAGAGGCAGACAAGAGACCCAGTACTTC.

The rearrangement links TRBV6-6 to TRBJ1-5; TRBD1 matches 8 bases. This CDR3 is 16 amino acids long. Looked up from germline, CDR1 is MNHNY and CDR2 is SVGAGI (reference sequence). Trimming took 2 bases from V and 0 from J; bases not matched to a gene: 3. CDR3: CASSYGTGYSNQPQHF. Written as DNA, the CDR3 is TGTGCCAGCAGTTACGGGACAGGATATAGCAATCAGCCCCAGCATTTT.

CDR3 sequence: CASSFRLAAPSEQYF. CDR3 sequence (DNA): TGTGCCAGCAGTTTCCGACTAGCCGCCCCTTCCGAGCAGTACTTC. The chain couples TRBV27 to TRBJ2-7; the match to TRBD2 covers 7 bases. V lost 3 bases to trimming and J lost 6 bases; unmatched junction nucleotides: 11. Germline V gene data show CDR1 as MNHEY and CDR2 as SMNVEV (reference sequence). CDR3 size: 15 residues.

This chain connects TRBV5-1 to TRBJ2-6; no reliable D call. This CDR3 is 18 amino acids long. Germline V CDR1 and CDR2: SGHRS, YFSETQ. The ends were cut back, 4 bases at V and 0 bases at J, with 17 bases in the middle. CDR3 in DNA: TGCGCCAGCAGCCCCGAAAGCAGGACCCTCTCTGGGGCCAACGTCCTGACTTTC. Translating it yields CASSPESRTLSGANVLTF.

The V and J genes are TRBV18 and TRBJ2-5; TRBD1 matches at 7 bases. The CDR3 covers 15 residues. Trimming at V came to 1 base and at J to 4 bases, leaving 6 bases not matched to a gene. Germline V gene sequence: CDR1 KGHSH, CDR2 LQKENI. The CDR3 region has the DNA TGTGCCAGCTCACCACTGACAGGGTTTGGAGAGACCCAGTACTTC. Its protein product is CASSPLTGFGETQYF.

This chain links TRBV6-5 with TRBJ1-6; maybe TRBD1 (6 bases). With 0 bases removed from V and 7 bases from J, the gap between germline ends came to 13 bases. The CDR3 loop spans 16 amino acids. Per the germline V gene, CDR1 is MNHEY and CDR2 is SVGAGI. The CDR3 spells CASSYSKNRVNSPLHF. CDR3 in DNA: TGTGCCAGCAGTTACTCGAAAAACAGGGTAAATTCACCCCTCCACTTT.

This clone was counted once. This chain links TRBV5-1 with TRBJ1-1, with TRBD1 matching over 7 bases. With V trimmed by 0 bases and J by 4 bases, 9 bases remained unmatched. CDR1 and CDR2 from the germline V gene are SGHRS and YFSETQ. The CDR3 covers 16 residues. CDR3 nucleotides: TGCGCCAGCAGCTTGGAACCAGGGGGTATCGGCACTGAAGCTTTCTTT. This gives the protein CASSLEPGGIGTEAFF.

In this sample, this clone turned up a few times. The DNA for the CDR3 is TGTGCCAGCAGCCCTCTCGGGACCTACCACGCGGACACCGGGGAGCTGTTTTTT. It is translated as CASSPLGTYHADTGELFF. The V call is TRBV5-5, the J call TRBJ2-2; D may match TRBD1 or TRBD2 (5 bases each). CDR1 and CDR2 from the germline V gene are SGHKS and YYEKEE (reference sequence). The CDR3 is 18 residues long. V lost 4 bases and J 3 bases, leaving 22 bases between the germline ends.

This clone has only one observation. V usage is TRBV5-1 and J usage is TRBJ2-2; 9 bases align to TRBD2. This CDR3 contains 16 residues. CDR1 and CDR2 from the germline V gene are SGHRS and YFSETQ. The J segment lost 1 base and the V segment lost 4 bases, leaving 5 bases of the junction unmatched. CDR3 sequence reads: CASSPRTSENTGELFF. The CDR3 DNA is TGCGCCAGCAGCCCTAGGACTAGCGAGAACACCGGGGAGCTGTTTTTT.

V and J are TRBV6-5 and TRBJ1-3; maybe TRBD1 (5 bases). CDR1 is MNHEY, CDR2 SVGAGI, per germline. The CDR3 sequence is 14 residues long. The V gene lost 2 bases and the J gene lost 0 bases, with 5 bases spanning the gap. CDR3 sequence (DNA): TGTGCCAGCAGTTACGACAGCTCTGGAAACACCATATATTTT. Translating it yields CASSYDSSGNTIYF.

The chain combines TRBV4-1 with TRBJ2-7; D not certain. Trimming cost V 0 bases and J 3 bases, with 9 bases left between them. CDR3 length: 14 residues. Germline V gene lookup returns CDR1 MGHRA and CDR2 YSYEKL. The CDR3 region has the DNA TGCGCCAGCAGCCAAGATTTGCCAGACTACGAGCAGTACTTC. Encoded protein: CASSQDLPDYEQYF.

In DNA, the CDR3 is TGTGCCAGCAGTTTAGATGTGTCAGGGGGTATGGGCTACACCTTC. Encoded protein: CASSLDVSGGMGYTF. V usage is TRBV28 and J usage is TRBJ1-2, with 7 bases fitting TRBD1. Germline V gives CDR1 MDHEN, CDR2 SYDVKM. Trimming took 2 bases from V and 8 from J; bases not matched to a gene: 11. This CDR3 has 15 residues.

This clone was picked up a small number of times. V usage is TRBV14 and J usage is TRBJ1-3; D call uncertain. CDR1 SGHDN and CDR2 FVKESK come from the germline V gene. The CDR3 loop spans 13 amino acids. V lost 5 bases, J lost 9 bases, and 14 bases lay in between. CDR3 loop: CASSVSWRGTIYF. CDR3 bases: TGTGCCAGCAGCGTATCTTGGCGGGGCACCATATATTTT.

The chain employs TRBV19 and TRBJ2-7, with D hard to call. Looked up from germline, CDR1 is LNHDA and CDR2 is SQIVND (reference sequence). Trimming left V 5 bases short and J 2 bases short, with 16 bases between. The CDR3 is made up of 15 amino acids. CDR3 region: CASSPKSAEPYEQYF. Written as DNA, the CDR3 is TGTGCCAGTAGTCCGAAGAGCGCGGAACCCTACGAGCAGTACTTC.

The rearrangement joins TRBV6-5 to TRBJ2-2, with 7 bases aligning to TRBD1. J lost 5 bases, V lost 6 bases, and 9 bases had no gene match. Germline V gives CDR1 MNHEY, CDR2 SVGAGI. This CDR3 comprises 15 residues. The CDR3 coding sequence is TGTGCCAGCAGCCAGACAGGGATAATAACCGGGGAGCTGTTTTTT. It yields the protein CASSQTGIITGELFF.

For this clone: Other DNA variants within this sample encode the same CDR3. J is TRBJ1-2 and V is TRBV7-8; possibly TRBD1 for D (6 bases). Per the germline V gene, CDR1 is SGHVS and CDR2 is FQNEAQ. V lost 2 bases, J lost 1 base, and 11 bases lay in between. The CDR3 loop spans 15 amino acids. This CDR3 is CASSLSGALNYGYTF. CDR3 bases: TGTGCCAGCAGCTTATCAGGGGCGCTTAACTATGGCTACACCTTC.

The chain links TRBV3-1 (or the pseudogene TRBV3-2) to TRBJ2-2; 9 bases are a match to TRBD2. This CDR3 has 16 residues. Germline V gene data show CDR1 as LGHDT and CDR2 as YNNKEL (reference sequence). J was trimmed by 4 bases and V by 0 bases; bases with no gene match: 3. CDR3 coding DNA: TGTGCCAGCAGCCAAGACGGCGGGGGGGCCACCGGGGAGCTGTTTTTT. The encoded protein is CASSQDGGGATGELFF.

The V call is TRBV5-8, the J call TRBJ1-5, with D possibly TRBD1 on 5 matching bases. Trimming stripped 0 bases from V and 4 bases from J, with 11 bases between. In germline, CDR1 is SGHTS, CDR2 YDEGEE. The length of the CDR3 is 15 residues. CDR3 protein: CASSLGSGTNQPQHF. The DNA for the CDR3 is TGTGCCAGCAGCTTGGGTTCAGGGACTAATCAGCCCCAGCATTTT.